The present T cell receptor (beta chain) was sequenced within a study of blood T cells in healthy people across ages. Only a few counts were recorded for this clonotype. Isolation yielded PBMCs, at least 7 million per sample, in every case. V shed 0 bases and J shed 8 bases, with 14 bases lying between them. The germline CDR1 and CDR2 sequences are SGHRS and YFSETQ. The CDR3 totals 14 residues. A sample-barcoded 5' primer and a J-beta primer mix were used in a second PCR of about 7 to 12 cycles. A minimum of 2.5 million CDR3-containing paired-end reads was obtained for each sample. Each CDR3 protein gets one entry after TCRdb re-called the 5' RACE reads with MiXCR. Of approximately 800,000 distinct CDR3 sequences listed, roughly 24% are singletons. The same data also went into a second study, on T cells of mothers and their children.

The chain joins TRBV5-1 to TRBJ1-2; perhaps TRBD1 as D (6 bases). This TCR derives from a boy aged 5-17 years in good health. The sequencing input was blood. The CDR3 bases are TGCGCCAGCAGCTTGGGTTACAGGGAAGAAGGCTACACCTTC. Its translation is CASSLGYREEGYTF.